The clone carrying this T cell receptor beta chain was observed a handful of times. Its antigen remains unknown. Assay used: immunoSEQ multiplex PCR; TCRdb lists only in-frame clones, some missing. This sample yields roughly 100,000 clones, of which 80% to 90% are seen a single time; 44% belongs to the top ten. This sample was taken from a study of T cell responses to AZD1222 COVID-19 vaccine. Study-wide results and limits: When two AZD1222 doses had been given, Spike-specific TCR breadth and depth rose. Clonal diversity was possibly underestimated; the donors were predominantly white British and more often female.

The V end lost 0 bases, the J end lost 0 bases, and 10 bases lay between the germline ends. There are 15 residues in the CDR3. Germline CDR1 reads SGHRS; CDR2 reads YFSETQ. The sequence came from an adult who received the AZD1222 COVID-19 vaccine. The V and J genes are TRBV5-1 and TRBJ2-7; D gene ambiguous. Source: peripheral blood, taken 28 days after the second AZD1222 dose. CDR3 coding DNA: TGCGCCAGCAGCTTGGTGGCGGATAGCTCCTACGAGCAGTACTTC. Translated: CASSLVADSSYEQYF.